These 25 T cell receptor beta chains originate from one sample sequenced in a study of cytomegalovirus exposure and HLA in healthy donors. The repertoire was sequenced with immunoSEQ multiplex PCR; TCRdb's copy has only in-frame clones and lacks some. The data contain around 49,000 clones, about 90% of them singletons. The sequenced sample consisted of PBMCs. The receptors were sampled from a man between 18 and 29 years old in good health and CMV-seronegative.

CDR3 protein: CASSLKGTTYNEQFF. CDR3 nucleotide sequence: TGTGCCAGCAGTTTAAAGGGGACTACCTACAATGAGCAGTTCTTC. This chain links TRBV28 with TRBJ2-1, with 7 bases that match TRBD2. Losses at the gene ends were 2 bases for V and 2 bases for J; bases not matched to a gene: 3. Per germline, CDR1 MDHEN and CDR2 SYDVKM. The CDR3 loop spans 15 amino acids.

The V and J genes are TRBV15 and TRBJ2-5; D remains unclear. Germline V gene sequence: CDR1 LNHNV, CDR2 YYDKDF (reference sequence). CDR3 length: 14 amino acids. The germline V and J ends were trimmed by 1 base and 5 bases, with 11 bases remaining between them. CDR3 protein: CATSRVVRGETQYF. In nucleotides, the CDR3 is TGTGCCACCAGCAGAGTCGTGAGAGGTGAGACCCAGTACTTC.

V and J are TRBV30 and TRBJ2-2, with a possible D match to TRBD1 (5 bases). CDR3 length: 14 residues. Germline-derived CDR1 and CDR2 are GTSNPN and SVGIG (reference sequence). Trimming took off 6 bases at V and 2 bases at J, with 13 bases between the two ends. The CDR3 loop is CACRGAVNTGELFF. CDR3 coding DNA: TGTGCCTGTCGTGGGGCAGTCAACACCGGGGAGCTGTTTTTT. The full variable domain, with the rest looked up from reference TRBV30 and TRBJ2-2, is SQTIHQWPATLVQPVGSPLSLECTVEGTSNPNLYWYRQAAGRGLQLLFYSVGIGQISSEVPQNLSASRPQDRQFILSSKKLLLSDSGFYLCACRGAVNTGELFFGEGSRLTVL.

This chain joins TRBV7-8 and TRBJ1-5, with TRBD1 as a possible D gene (5 bases). In germline, CDR1 is SGHVS, CDR2 FQNEAQ. Trimming stripped 2 bases from V and 4 bases from J, with 15 bases between. This CDR3 is 16 amino acids long. CDR3 DNA: TGTGCCAGCAGCTTAATGGACACGAGATTTAATCAGCCCCAGCATTTT. It codes for CASSLMDTRFNQPQHF.

The V and J genes are TRBV9 and TRBJ2-1; 7 bases are shared with TRBD2. Looked up from germline, CDR1 is SGDLS and CDR2 is YYNGEE. The CDR3 has 14 residues. V trimming: 4 bases; J trimming: 7 bases; junction bases outside the gene matches: 8. The CDR3 loop is CASSSWGGGNEQFF. CDR3 bases: TGTGCCAGCAGCTCATGGGGGGGTGGGAATGAGCAGTTCTTC.

This clone was found a few times. This chain links TRBV27 with TRBJ1-5, with 10 bases lining up with TRBD1. Trimming removed 9 bases from V and 5 bases from J; junction bases left unmatched: 7. This CDR3 spans 14 amino acids. The germline V gene has CDR1 MNHEY and CDR2 SMNVEV (reference sequence). The CDR3 spells CASSPGQGYQPQHF. As DNA, the CDR3 is TGTGCCAGTAGCCCGGGACAGGGGTATCAGCCCCAGCATTTT.

DNA for the CDR3: TGCAGCGTTCTCTCCGGACAGGGGTTGGATACGCAGTATTTT. This sequence encodes CSVLSGQGLDTQYF. V usage is TRBV29-1 and J usage is TRBJ2-3, with 9 positions matching TRBD1. The CDR3 sequence is 14 residues long. V gave up 5 bases and J gave up 6 bases; unmatched junction bases: 9. Germline-derived CDR1 and CDR2 are SQVTM and ANQGSEA.

V gene TRBV7-2 combines with J gene TRBJ1-5; D gene ambiguous. Germline CDR1 SGHTA, CDR2 FQGNSA. The V end lost 3 bases, the J end lost 6 bases, and 12 bases lay between the germline ends. The CDR3 length is 14 residues. The CDR3 region is CASSLFSFLQPQHF. Written as DNA, the CDR3 is TGTGCCAGCAGCTTGTTTTCCTTTCTTCAGCCCCAGCATTTT.

The chain is built from TRBV5-1 and TRBJ2-7, with 12 positions matching TRBD1. The junction had 3 bases not matched to a gene; V was cut back by 0 bases and J by 2 bases. This CDR3 has 16 amino acids. The germline V gene encodes CDR1 SGHRS and CDR2 YFSETQ. This CDR3 is CASSLAWDRGPYEQYF. CDR3 coding DNA: TGCGCCAGCAGCTTGGCCTGGGACAGGGGGCCCTACGAGCAGTACTTC.

Turning to this clone: The junction does not match germline at one end; this may be a read error. The J gene is TRBJ2-1, the V gene TRBV12-5, with a possible D match to TRBD2 (7 bases). In germline, CDR1 is LGHNT, CDR2 FRNRAP. This CDR3 spans 13 amino acids. The CDR3 coding sequence is TGTGCTAATGGTTTGGTACGGGGGGCTGAGCAGTTCTTC. Residues: CANGLVRGAEQFF.

V is TRBV28 and J is TRBJ2-3; 13 bases line up with TRBD2. The CDR3 has 16 amino acids. Germline lookup yields CDR1 MDHEN and CDR2 SYDVKM. The ends lost 2 bases at V and 4 bases at J; junction bases unmatched: 3. The CDR3 loop reads CASSLLGLAGADTQYF. The CDR3 bases are TGTGCCAGCAGTTTACTAGGACTAGCGGGAGCAGATACGCAGTATTTT.

V and J are TRBV2 and TRBJ2-6; D remains unclear. Germline V lookup: CDR1 SNHLY, CDR2 FYNNEI. V was shortened by 0 bases and J by 4 bases, with 4 bases between the two germline ends. The CDR3 loop spans 14 amino acids. CDR3 DNA: TGTGCCAGCAGTGAAGCGCGAGGGGCCAACGTCCTGACTTTC. Its translation is CASSEARGANVLTF.

About this clone: An end of the junction differs from the germline gene, which may be a read error. The rearrangement uses TRBV11-3 and TRBJ1-2; possible D gene TRBD1, 6 bases. The CDR3 runs 13 residues. Germline loops: CDR1 SGHNT, CDR2 YENEEA. CDR3 loop: CASSGERTALKLF. The CDR3 DNA sequence: TGTGCCAGCAGCGGAGAGCGGACAGCGCTTAAGCTCTTC.

The rearrangement joins TRBV2 to TRBJ2-3, with 7 bases that match TRBD2. The V gene end was trimmed by 3 bases and the J gene end by 0 bases; junction bases not matched to a gene: 0. The CDR3 extends over 14 amino acids. Germline V gene lookup returns CDR1 SNHLY and CDR2 FYNNEI. CDR3 in amino acids: CASSDSGSTDTQYF. The CDR3 DNA reads as TGTGCCAGCAGTGATAGCGGGAGCACAGATACGCAGTATTTT.

The chain is built from TRBV19 and TRBJ1-1, with D possibly matching TRBD1 (5 bases). The V end was cut by 2 bases, the J end by 1 base, with 5 bases between. Germline CDR1 reads LNHDA; CDR2 reads SQIVND (reference sequence). CDR3 size: 13 residues. Here the CDR3 reads CASSIQGNTEAFF. CDR3 coding DNA: TGTGCCAGTAGTATACAGGGGAACACTGAAGCTTTCTTT.

The genes are TRBV4-1 and TRBJ2-5; D remains ambiguous. V was cut by 6 bases and J by 1 base, with 9 bases left in between. Germline loops: CDR1 MGHRA, CDR2 YSYEKL. The CDR3 covers 13 residues. CDR3 coding DNA: TGCGCCAGCAGTCCTCGGGTCCAAGAGACCCAGTACTTC. Translation gives CASSPRVQETQYF.

The rearrangement joins TRBV5-1 to TRBJ2-7; a weak D match, TRBD2 (5 bases). Trimming shortened V by 3 bases and J by 2 bases, and 12 bases separated the two germline ends. Germline-derived CDR1 and CDR2 are SGHRS and YFSETQ. The length of the CDR3 is 14 residues. This CDR3 is CASSYGRQTYEQYF. The CDR3 region has the DNA TGCGCCAGCAGCTATGGGAGACAAACCTACGAGCAGTACTTC.

The CDR3 bases are TGTGCCAGCAGTCGGACTAGCGGAACCTACAATGAGCAGTTCTTC. Protein: CASSRTSGTYNEQFF. J is TRBJ2-1 and V is TRBV6-4; TRBD2 matches 10 bases. V gave up 5 bases and J gave up 2 bases; unmatched junction bases: 3. CDR1 and CDR2 from the germline V gene are MRHNA and SNTAGT. The CDR3 extends over 15 amino acids.

This chain links TRBV19 with TRBJ2-5, with 12 nucleotides matching TRBD1. The trim removed 4 bases at V and 4 bases at J, leaving 4 bases unmatched. CDR3 length: 15 residues. Germline CDR1 is LNHDA and CDR2 is SQIVND (reference sequence). The CDR3 region is CASSTGTGGRETQYF. The CDR3 coding sequence is TGTGCCAGTAGTACTGGGACAGGGGGCCGAGAGACCCAGTACTTC.

This clone has a single count. The V call is TRBV7-9, the J call TRBJ1-4, with D perhaps TRBD1 (5 bases). Germline CDR1 SEHNR, CDR2 FQNEAQ (reference sequence). The CDR3 totals 16 residues. Trimming took off 6 bases at V and 9 bases at J, with 23 bases between the two ends. The CDR3 DNA sequence: TGTGCCAGCAGGGCTCTTGTGGGGCCGGAATCAAAAAAACTGTTTTTT. Its translation: CASRALVGPESKKLFF.

The CDR3 nucleotides read TGTGCCAGCAGCTCCAGGGACTTCCCCTACGAGCAGTACTTC. Its protein is CASSSRDFPYEQYF. This chain uses TRBV7-9 with TRBJ2-7, with D perhaps matching TRBD2 (6 bases). The CDR3 contains 14 residues. Trimming took 4 bases from V and 2 from J, leaving 12 bases between them. Germline lookup yields CDR1 SEHNR and CDR2 FQNEAQ (reference sequence).

As for this clone: The junction does not match germline at one end; this may be a read error. The chain is built from TRBV7-9 and TRBJ2-2; the D gene is possibly TRBD2 (7 bases). There are 14 residues in the CDR3. Germline V gene data show CDR1 as SEHNR and CDR2 as FQNEAQ (reference sequence). CDR3 coding DNA: TGTGCCAGCAGATTAGGGGGGGTCACCGGGGAGCTGTTTTTT. Translated: CASRLGGVTGELFF. Full variable domain (outside the CDR3, taken from reference TRBV7-9 and TRBJ2-2): DTGVSQNPRHKITKRGQNVTFRCDPISEHNRLYWYRQTLGQGPEFLTYFQNEAQLEKSRLLSDRFSAERPKGSFSTLEIQRTEQGDSAMYLCASRLGGVTGELFFGEGSRLTVL.

The rearrangement joins TRBV27 to TRBJ1-2, with 8 bases fitting TRBD1. This CDR3 region has 17 residues. CDR1 MNHEY and CDR2 SMNVEV come from the germline V gene (reference sequence). Unmatched junction bases numbered 11, after V lost 5 bases and J lost 0 bases. The CDR3 spells CASSPWTGRNSNYGYTF. The CDR3 DNA reads as TGTGCCAGCAGTCCCTGGACAGGGAGGAATTCTAACTATGGCTACACCTTC.

The rearrangement uses TRBV28 and TRBJ1-2; maybe TRBD1 (6 bases). The CDR3 has 16 residues. The germline V gene encodes CDR1 MDHEN and CDR2 SYDVKM. V gave up 6 bases and J gave up 4 bases, with 21 bases separating them. The CDR3 DNA is TGTGCCAGCAGCCTCACTATTCAAGACAGGCTCTATGGCTACACCTTC. It specifies CASSLTIQDRLYGYTF.

This chain links TRBV6-6 with TRBJ2-6; possibly TRBD1 for D (5 bases). Trimming removed 3 bases at V and 8 bases at J, with 11 bases between. The CDR3 consists of 14 residues. Germline CDR1 reads MNHNY; CDR2 reads SVGAGI (reference sequence). CDR3 in amino acids: CASSYSSGSNVLTF. The CDR3 nucleotides are TGTGCCAGCAGTTATTCATCAGGGTCCAACGTCCTGACTTTC.